These 29 T cell receptor beta chains originate from one sample sequenced in a study of blood T cell repertoires in COVID-19 (TCRdb year 2020). The library was made by the immunoSEQ multiplex PCR assay. Here the immuneACCESS table is served through TCRdb, limited to in-frame sequences with V and J called. Missing clones are a known gap in these copies; in checked studies unresolved V genes cover under half, and the rest lacks a known reason. For this sample there are around 310,000 clones; approximately 90% appear just once. Together, the top ten hold more than 3% of the sample. Source material: peripheral blood. These receptors originate from a woman aged 50 to 60 with active or convalescent COVID-19.

This clone was observed a single time. The chain couples TRBV6-5 to TRBJ1-2; weak D call: TRBD1 (5 bases). V was shortened by 5 bases and J by 0 bases, with 13 bases between the two germline ends. Per the germline V gene, CDR1 is MNHEY and CDR2 is SVGAGI. This CDR3 spans 15 amino acids. CDR3 residues: CASSNYRQANYGYTF. In DNA, the CDR3 is TGTGCCAGCAGTAACTACAGGCAAGCTAACTATGGCTACACCTTC.

The V gene is TRBV9, the J gene TRBJ1-6; TRBD1 agrees at 9 bases. The germline V gene has CDR1 SGDLS and CDR2 YYNGEE. V trimming: 2 bases; J trimming: 6 bases; junction bases outside the gene matches: 6. The CDR3 consists of 16 residues. The CDR3 nucleotides are TGTGCCAGCAGCGTTTACGACAGGGGGTCTAATTCACCCCTCCACTTT. Its translation: CASSVYDRGSNSPLHF.

The chain uses TRBV7-2 and TRBJ1-2, with 8 bases that match TRBD1. The ends lost 5 bases at V and 4 bases at J; junction bases unmatched: 6. The germline V gene has CDR1 SGHTA and CDR2 FQGNSA. CDR3 size: 14 residues. CDR3 coding DNA: TGTGCCAGCAGCCCTCAGACAGGGGCCTATGGCTACACCTTC. This sequence encodes CASSPQTGAYGYTF.

The chain carries TRBV7-2 and TRBJ2-2; a possible D gene is TRBD1 (6 bases). The CDR3 covers 15 residues. Germline CDR1 and CDR2: SGHTA and FQGNSA. The V gene lost 2 bases and the J gene lost 3 bases, with 10 bases spanning the gap. The DNA of the CDR3 is TGTGCCAGCAGCTTACAGGGGACGGACACCGGGGAGCTGTTTTTT. It encodes CASSLQGTDTGELFF. The variable domain in full, with the rest retrieved from reference TRBV7-2 and TRBJ2-2, is GAGVSQSPSNKVTEKGKDVELRCDPISGHTALYWYRQSLGQGLEFLIYFQGNSAPDKSGLPSDRFSAERTGGSVSTLTIQRTQQEDSAVYLCASSLQGTDTGELFFGEGSRLTVL.

This clone was picked up one time. This chain uses TRBV7-9 with TRBJ2-1; possible D gene TRBD2, 6 bases. Germline-derived CDR1 and CDR2 are SEHNR and FQNEAQ (reference sequence). Trimming left V 1 base short and J 6 bases short, with 13 bases between. There are 15 residues in the CDR3. The DNA of the CDR3 is TGTGCCAGCAGCTTAGGCGGGAAGGGGTCCAATGAGCAGTTCTTC. Translating it yields CASSLGGKGSNEQFF.

The V call is TRBV6-2 or TRBV6-3, the J call TRBJ2-7; D is ambiguous. This CDR3 comprises 14 residues. Germline V CDR1 and CDR2: MNHEY, SVGEGT. Trimming removed 5 bases from V and 0 bases from J, with 11 bases in between. The CDR3 region is CASSLPDNSYEQYF. The CDR3 DNA is TGTGCCAGCAGTCTACCCGACAACTCCTACGAGCAGTACTTC.

The rearrangement joins TRBV19 to TRBJ2-2; D is perhaps TRBD1 (6 bases). This CDR3 has 16 amino acids. With 4 bases removed from V and 0 bases from J, the gap between germline ends came to 12 bases. Germline V lookup: CDR1 LNHDA, CDR2 SQIVND (reference sequence). CDR3 in DNA: TGTGCCAGTAGTAGACAGGTTATCGCGAACACCGGGGAGCTGTTTTTT. The encoded protein is CASSRQVIANTGELFF. Drawing the rest from reference TRBV19 and TRBJ2-2, the complete variable domain is DGGITQSPKYLFRKEGQNVTLSCEQNLNHDAMYWYRQDPGQGLRLIYYSQIVNDFQKGDIAEGYSVSREKKESFPLTVTSAQKNPTAFYLCASSRQVIANTGELFFGEGSRLTVL.

This clone showed up just once. The chain uses TRBV9 and TRBJ2-3; 7 nucleotides match TRBD2. The CDR3 loop spans 16 amino acids. Per germline, CDR1 SGDLS and CDR2 YYNGEE. The trim removed 3 bases at V and 2 bases at J, leaving 9 bases unmatched. The CDR3 DNA follows: TGTGCCAGCAGCGCGGGGACTAACACCCTCACAGATACGCAGTATTTT. Its translation is CASSAGTNTLTDTQYF. The whole variable domain, remainder taken from reference TRBV9 and TRBJ2-3, is DSGVTQTPKHLITATGQRVTLRCSPRSGDLSVYWYQQSLDQGLQFLIQYYNGEERAKGNILERFSAQQFPDLHSELNLSSLELGDSALYFCASSAGTNTLTDTQYFGPGTRLTVL.

The chain employs TRBV6-1 and TRBJ2-2; D not resolved. Germline V gene data show CDR1 as MNHNS and CDR2 as SASEGT. V gave up 2 bases and J gave up 6 bases, with 7 bases separating them. This CDR3 spans 13 amino acids. CDR3: CASSEQVSGELFF. In DNA form, the CDR3 reads TGTGCCAGCAGTGAACAGGTTTCCGGGGAGCTGTTTTTT.

The gene calls are TRBV7-9 and TRBJ2-7; D gene unclear. Germline V gives CDR1 SEHNR, CDR2 FQNEAQ (reference sequence). The CDR3 totals 13 residues. The V end was cut by 3 bases, the J end by 3 bases, with 9 bases between. CDR3 loop: CASSFEVVYEQYF. DNA of the CDR3: TGTGCCAGCAGCTTTGAGGTCGTCTACGAGCAGTACTTC. The variable domain in full, completed from reference TRBV7-9 and TRBJ2-7, reads DTGVSQNPRHKITKRGQNVTFRCDPISEHNRLYWYRQTLGQGPEFLTYFQNEAQLEKSRLLSDRFSAERPKGSFSTLEIQRTEQGDSAMYLCASSFEVVYEQYFGPGTRLTVT.

This chain uses TRBV9 with TRBJ2-1; 7 bases map to TRBD2. The CDR3 contains 16 residues. Germline V CDR1 and CDR2: SGDLS, YYNGEE. Losses at the gene ends were 3 bases for V and 5 bases for J; bases not matched to a gene: 11. CDR3 region: CASSATLTGGNNEQFF. CDR3 bases: TGTGCCAGCAGCGCTACTCTAACGGGAGGAAACAATGAGCAGTTCTTC.

The chain links TRBV4-2 to TRBJ1-5, with TRBD1 identical over 10 bases. Germline CDR1 and CDR2: LGHNA and YNFKEQ. The CDR3 contains 17 residues. The junction had 7 bases not matched to a gene; V was cut back by 0 bases and J by 5 bases. CDR3 residues: CASSQDLGQGTDQPQHF. The CDR3 DNA is TGTGCCAGCAGCCAAGATTTGGGACAGGGGACGGATCAGCCCCAGCATTTT.

This rearrangement joins TRBV24-1 to TRBJ2-2; unclear D gene. V dropped 4 bases and J dropped 1 base, with 3 bases sitting between them. Germline-derived CDR1 and CDR2 are KGHDR and SFDVKD. This CDR3 is 13 amino acids long. CDR3 nucleotide sequence: TGTGCCACCAGTGACCAGAACACCGGGGAGCTGTTTTTT. It encodes CATSDQNTGELFF.

The genes are TRBV18 and TRBJ1-1; 7 nucleotides line up with TRBD1. Germline CDR1 reads KGHSH; CDR2 reads LQKENI. V was pared by 3 bases and J by 3 bases, with 13 bases of the junction left unmatched. This CDR3 is built from 17 residues. The CDR3 nucleotides are TGTGCCAGCTCACCCACGCGGGACAGTTGGCGGCACACTGAAGCTTTCTTT. Translated: CASSPTRDSWRHTEAFF.

The chain recombines TRBV18 with TRBJ1-1, with 9 bases identical to TRBD1. J lost 1 base, V lost 0 bases, and 0 bases had no gene match. Germline V CDR1 and CDR2: KGHSH, LQKENI. The CDR3 contains 15 residues. CDR3 coding DNA: TGTGCCAGCTCACCACCGGACAGGGGGAACACTGAAGCTTTCTTT. Translation gives CASSPPDRGNTEAFF.

V and J are TRBV6-2 or TRBV6-3 and TRBJ1-6; 7 bases fit TRBD1. Germline-derived CDR1 and CDR2 are MNHEY and SVGEGT. The CDR3 covers 15 residues. V trimming: 5 bases; J trimming: 7 bases; junction bases outside the gene matches: 8. CDR3 sequence: CASSPDRARNSPLHF. Written as DNA, the CDR3 is TGTGCCAGCAGTCCCGACAGGGCAAGGAATTCACCCCTCCACTTT.

This clone turned up a few times. This chain links TRBV7-3 with TRBJ2-2, with 7 bases lining up with TRBD1. The germline CDR1 and CDR2 sequences are SGHTA and FQGTGA. The CDR3 loop spans 15 amino acids. The junction had 2 bases not matched to a gene; V was cut back by 0 bases and J by 4 bases. CDR3 DNA sequence: TGTGCCAGCAGCTTAACCCCAGGGGGCACCGGGGAGCTGTTTTTT. Amino acid sequence: CASSLTPGGTGELFF.

V gene TRBV2 combines with J gene TRBJ2-2; 10 nucleotides align to TRBD2. Losses at the gene ends were 6 bases for V and 1 base for J; bases not matched to a gene: 2. Germline CDR1 SNHLY, CDR2 FYNNEI. This CDR3 is 15 amino acids long. The CDR3 bases are TGTGCCAGCAGGGGGACTAGCGAGAACACCGGGGAGCTGTTTTTT. It codes for CASRGTSENTGELFF. The variable domain in full, completed from reference TRBV2 and TRBJ2-2, reads EPEVTQTPSHQVTQMGQEVILRCVPISNHLYFYWYRQILGQKVEFLVSFYNNEISEKSEIFDDQFSVERPDGSNFTLKIRSTKLEDSAMYFCASRGTSENTGELFFGEGSRLTVL.

V usage is TRBV27 and J usage is TRBJ1-5, with D perhaps matching TRBD1 (5 bases). CDR1 is MNHEY and CDR2 is SMNVEV in the germline V gene (reference sequence). This CDR3 has 15 residues. The V end was cut by 5 bases, the J end by 1 base, with 12 bases between. This CDR3 is CASSPGTQSNQPQHF. Written as DNA, the CDR3 is TGTGCCAGCAGTCCGGGGACTCAAAGCAATCAGCCCCAGCATTTT.

J is TRBJ2-3 and V is TRBV7-6; TRBD2 matches at 12 bases. J lost 9 bases, V lost 5 bases, and 9 bases had no gene match. CDR1 and CDR2 from the germline V gene are SGHVS and FNYEAQ. The CDR3 runs 15 residues. In DNA, the CDR3 is TGTGCCAGCAGCCATCAACTAGCGGGAGGCACGACGCAGTATTTT. It codes for CASSHQLAGGTTQYF.

A remark on this clone: Different DNA sequences within this sample yield the same CDR3. The V and J genes are TRBV28 and TRBJ1-5; 7 bases line up with TRBD1. The CDR3 is 14 residues long. The germline V gene has CDR1 MDHEN and CDR2 SYDVKM. V shed 6 bases, J shed 2 bases, and the junction held 4 bases outside the gene matches. For the CDR3, the DNA is TGTGCCAGCAGCCCGGGACAGCGCAATCAGCCCCAGCATTTT. Its protein is CASSPGQRNQPQHF.

The genes are TRBV12-5 and TRBJ1-2, with 12 bases identical to TRBD1. CDR1 and CDR2 from the germline V gene are LGHNT and FRNRAP. Trimming cost V 5 bases and J 5 bases; bases outside gene matches: 3. The CDR3 has 14 amino acids. The CDR3 coding sequence is TGTGCTAGTGGTGGGACAGGGGGCAGTTATGGCTACACCTTC. This translates into CASGGTGGSYGYTF.

CDR3 coding DNA: TGTGCCAGCAGTCCGCAAAGCACGGGCTACACCTTC. It encodes CASSPQSTGYTF. The chain recombines TRBV6-2 or TRBV6-3 with TRBJ1-2; D unresolved. The V end was cut by 5 bases, the J end by 8 bases, with 12 bases between. The length of the CDR3 is 12 residues. CDR1 is MNHEY and CDR2 is SVGEGT in the germline V gene.

The chain carries TRBV13 and TRBJ1-4; 9 nucleotides match TRBD1. The germline gives CDR1 PRHDT, CDR2 FYEKMQ (reference sequence). The CDR3 totals 17 residues. Trimming at V came to 5 bases and at J to 8 bases, leaving 15 bases not matched to a gene. CDR3 in amino acids: CASSPHIRGQGREKLFF. The CDR3 DNA reads TGTGCCAGCAGCCCTCATATTCGGGGACAGGGAAGGGAAAAACTGTTTTTT.

This chain connects TRBV27 to TRBJ2-7; 8 bases fit TRBD2. Germline trimming cut 2 bases from V and 0 bases from J; bases unmatched to any gene: 0. This CDR3 spans 14 amino acids. Germline CDR1 MNHEY, CDR2 SMNVEV (reference sequence). The CDR3 protein is CASSLSGSSYEQYF. In DNA form, the CDR3 reads TGTGCCAGCAGTTTAAGCGGGAGCTCCTACGAGCAGTACTTC.

The J gene is TRBJ2-7, the V gene TRBV4-2; D is possibly TRBD2 (5 bases). Germline loops: CDR1 LGHNA, CDR2 YNFKEQ. CDR3 length equals 15 residues. V was clipped by 0 bases and J by 2 bases, with 11 bases between them. Here the CDR3 reads CASSQDEGSPYEQYF. The CDR3 nucleotides read TGTGCCAGCAGCCAAGATGAGGGCAGCCCCTACGAGCAGTACTTC.

This chain connects TRBV5-1 to TRBJ2-5, with a possible D match to TRBD2 (6 bases). The CDR3 length is 16 residues. Deletions cut 3 bases from V and 2 bases from J, with 17 bases between. Germline CDR1 is SGHRS and CDR2 is YFSETQ. This CDR3 is CASSSLRMGTQETQYF. For the CDR3, the DNA is TGCGCCAGCAGCTCCCTGCGGATGGGGACTCAAGAGACCCAGTACTTC.

The chain joins TRBV5-1 to TRBJ2-3; 7 positions match TRBD1. Germline CDR1 is SGHRS and CDR2 is YFSETQ. The CDR3 runs to 14 residues. V was clipped by 3 bases and J by 2 bases; unmatched bases: 3. The chain's CDR3 is CASSSQGSTDTQYF. In DNA, the CDR3 is TGCGCCAGCAGCTCACAGGGGTCCACAGATACGCAGTATTTT.

The V gene is TRBV12-3 or TRBV12-4, the J gene TRBJ1-2, with 7 positions matching TRBD1. The CDR3 covers 13 residues. After removal of 6 bases from V and 5 bases from J, the junction contained 6 bases not matched to a gene. CDR3 amino acids: CASRFGQAYGYTF. The CDR3 bases are TGTGCCAGCAGATTCGGACAGGCTTATGGCTACACCTTC.